What follows are 4 T cell receptor beta chains derived from one specimen sequenced in a study of identical twins. TCRdb re-analysed the 5' RACE reads in MiXCR, keeping a single row per CDR3 protein. The table records roughly 1.6 million distinct CDR3 sequences, around 33% of them present only once. Sequenced: cord blood. The receptors come from a newborn girl in good health.

The genes are TRBV10-3 and TRBJ2-3; unclear D gene. Per germline, CDR1 ENHRY and CDR2 SYGVKD. The CDR3 loop spans 16 amino acids. V lost 3 bases to trimming and J lost 6 bases, with 19 bases between them. CDR3 sequence (DNA): TGTGCCATCAGTGAATGGATGGCGGAGATCCCGGATACGCAGTATTTT. It encodes CAISEWMAEIPDTQYF.

This chain joins TRBV28 and TRBJ2-7, with TRBD1 identical over 8 bases. Germline CDR1 is MDHEN and CDR2 is SYDVKM. The trim removed 5 bases at V and 3 bases at J, leaving 12 bases unmatched. The CDR3 consists of 16 residues. The CDR3 spells CASSRNQGAPLYEQYF. CDR3 in DNA: TGTGCCAGCAGTAGGAACCAGGGGGCCCCCCTCTACGAGCAGTACTTC.

V and J are TRBV10-3 and TRBJ2-5; D not resolved. The CDR3 is made up of 13 amino acids. The V gene lost 4 bases and the J gene lost 11 bases, with 17 bases spanning the gap. In germline, CDR1 is ENHRY, CDR2 SYGVKD. The CDR3 DNA follows: TGTGCCATCAGTGCTGAGGTCAACAATGAGCAGTACTTC. Protein product: CAISAEVNNEQYF.

This clonotype was seen a handful of times. V is TRBV7-9 and J is TRBJ1-4; tentatively, D is TRBD1 (6 bases). Between the trimmed V and J ends, which lost 7 bases and 8 bases, there was a span of 20 bases. The CDR3 sequence is 15 residues long. Germline-derived CDR1 and CDR2 are SEHNR and FQNEAQ (reference sequence). CDR3 coding DNA: TGTGCCAGCACCCTCCTGACAGGCCGGGTCGAAAAACTGTTTTTT. Translation: CASTLLTGRVEKLFF.